These T cell receptor beta chains were read from a single sample in a study of cytomegalovirus exposure and HLA in healthy donors. Sequenced by immunoSEQ multiplex PCR; TCRdb stores in-frame clones only, minus some. Of approximately 130,000 clones in the sample, 82% were seen once. Sequenced material: PBMCs. These receptors were taken from a boy aged 2 to 10 in good health and CMV-seronegative. Both conserved end residues are part of each CDR3. The order of the fields is D gene, clone size, V gene, J gene, CDR3 protein, CDR3 DNA. A D gene is named only where the DNA matches it firmly. The size entry is marked missing in some rows and otherwise reads once, few, many or a size class.

D: TRBD1
size: -
V: TRBV7-8
J: TRBJ1-3
CDR3: CASSLTGGERNTIYF
DNA: TGTGCCAGCAGCTTAACAGGGGGCGAGCGAAACACCATATATTTT

D: -
size: -
V: TRBV6-4
J: TRBJ2-3
CDR3: CASSEWEGEDTQYF
DNA: TGTGCCAGCAGTGAATGGGAGGGGGAAGATACGCAGTATTTT

D: TRBD1
size: -
V: TRBV5-6
J: TRBJ1-5
CDR3: CASSFGDRVNQPQHF
DNA: TGTGCCAGCAGCTTCGGGGACAGGGTGAATCAGCCCCAGCATTTT

D: -
size: once
V: TRBV4-1
J: TRBJ1-5
CDR3: CASLSNRSLPQYQPQHF
DNA: TGCGCCAGCCTCTCCAACAGGTCCCTCCCTCAATATCAGCCCCAGCATTTT

D: -
size: -
V: TRBV28
J: TRBJ2-1
CDR3: CASSGGARNEQFF
DNA: TGTGCCAGCAGCGGCGGGGCTCGCAATGAGCAGTTCTTC

D: -
size: -
V: TRBV7-2
J: TRBJ2-1
CDR3: CASSLENRNEQFF
DNA: TGTGCCAGCAGCTTAGAGAACCGGAATGAGCAGTTCTTC

D: -
size: -
V: TRBV7-9
J: TRBJ2-6
CDR3: CSSSRMDRSVSGANVLTF
DNA: TGTTCCAGCAGCCGAATGGACAGATCAGTCTCTGGGGCCAACGTCCTGACTTTC

D: TRBD2
size: -
V: TRBV7-3
J: TRBJ2-1
CDR3: CASSYTGTSGTNEQFF
DNA: TGTGCCAGCAGCTATACAGGGACTAGCGGAACCAATGAGCAGTTCTTC

D: -
size: -
V: TRBV2
J: TRBJ1-4
CDR3: CASSDGRADEKLFF
DNA: TGTGCCAGCAGTGACGGCAGGGCGGATGAAAAACTGTTTTTT

D: -
size: -
V: TRBV5-1
J: TRBJ2-7
CDR3: CASSLAGGNYEQYF
DNA: TGCGCCAGCAGCTTGGCTGGCGGGAACTACGAGCAGTACTTC

D: TRBD2
size: -
V: TRBV7-9
J: TRBJ2-1
CDR3: CASSSNGGGEQFF
DNA: TGTGCCAGCAGCTCAAACGGCGGGGGTGAGCAGTTCTTC

D: -
size: -
V: TRBV28
J: TRBJ1-4
CDR3: CASSLLTDEKLFF
DNA: TGTGCCAGCAGTTTGCTAACAGATGAAAAACTGTTTTTT

D: -
size: few
V: TRBV7-9
J: TRBJ1-2
CDR3: CASSLYEGSYGYTF
DNA: TGTGCCAGCAGCTTATATGAGGGTAGCTATGGCTACACCTTC

D: -
size: once
V: TRBV4-1
J: TRBJ1-5
CDR3: CASSQETVKVRPQHF
DNA: TGCGCCAGCAGCCAAGAGACAGTAAAGGTTCGGCCCCAGCATTTT

D: -
size: -
V: TRBV6-1
J: TRBJ1-5
CDR3: CASREMTGVNQPQHF
DNA: TGTGCCAGCAGGGAAATGACAGGCGTCAATCAGCCCCAGCATTTT

D: -
size: -
V: TRBV4-2
J: TRBJ2-3
CDR3: CASSQVKDTQYF
DNA: TGTGCCAGCAGCCAAGTAAAAGATACGCAGTATTTT

D: -
size: -
V: TRBV23-1
J: TRBJ2-5
CDR3: CASSQLRVPETQYF
DNA: TGCGCCAGCAGTCAACTCCGGGTTCCAGAGACCCAGTACTTC

D: -
size: -
V: TRBV7-6
J: TRBJ2-1
CDR3: CASSGDGVRSYNEQFF
DNA: TGTGCCAGCTCAGGGGACGGGGTAAGGTCCTACAATGAGCAGTTCTTC

D: -
size: -
V: TRBV12-5
J: TRBJ1-2
CDR3: CASGPQGGYTF
DNA: TGTGCTAGTGGTCCGCAGGGTGGCTACACCTTC

D: -
size: -
V: TRBV4-3
J: TRBJ2-2
CDR3: CASSQDEPPHTGELFF
DNA: TGCGCCAGCAGCCAAGATGAGCCCCCTCACACCGGGGAGCTGTTTTTT

D: TRBD1
size: -
V: TRBV11-1
J: TRBJ1-2
CDR3: CASSSTGTGGYGYTF
DNA: TGTGCCAGCAGCTCTACCGGGACAGGGGGATATGGCTACACCTTC

D: -
size: -
V: TRBV7-2
J: TRBJ2-7
CDR3: CASSLAQSSSYEQYF
DNA: TGTGCCAGCAGCTTAGCACAGAGCTCCTCCTACGAGCAGTACTTC

D: -
size: -
V: TRBV6-5
J: TRBJ2-1
CDR3: CASSFREIGYNEQFF
DNA: TGTGCCAGCAGTTTTCGGGAGATCGGCTACAATGAGCAGTTCTTC

D: -
size: -
V: TRBV15
J: TRBJ2-5
CDR3: CATSTLRTEYQETQYF
DNA: TGTGCCACCAGCACTCTCCGGACAGAGTACCAAGAGACCCAGTACTTC

D: TRBD1
size: few
V: TRBV6-1
J: TRBJ1-1
CDR3: CASSSGGLNTEAFF
DNA: TGTGCCAGCAGCTCAGGGGGCCTGAACACTGAAGCTTTCTTT

D: -
size: medium-sized
V: TRBV18
J: TRBJ1-4
CDR3: CASSPITDEKLFF
DNA: TGTGCCAGCTCACCTATAACGGATGAAAAACTGTTTTTT

D: -
size: -
V: TRBV2
J: TRBJ2-2
CDR3: CASRGTPNTGELFF
DNA: TGTGCCAGCAGGGGGACACCGAACACCGGGGAGCTGTTTTTT

D: TRBD2
size: once
V: TRBV7-7
J: TRBJ2-3
CDR3: CASSLGRGTDTQYF
DNA: TGTGCTAGCAGCCTGGGGAGGGGCACAGATACGCAGTATTTT

D: -
size: once
V: TRBV7-3
J: TRBJ1-6
CDR3: CASSLRYNSPLHF
DNA: TGTGCCAGCAGCTTACGGTATAATTCACCCCTCCACTTT

D: -
size: -
V: TRBV15
J: TRBJ2-2
CDR3: CATSRDLRALAELFF
DNA: TGTGCCACCAGCAGAGATTTGAGGGCGCTTGCGGAGCTGTTTTTT

D: -
size: -
V: TRBV9
J: TRBJ2-3
CDR3: CASSVKRGGAGTDTQYF
DNA: TGTGCCAGCAGCGTAAAGAGGGGGGGTGCGGGCACAGATACGCAGTATTTT

D: -
size: once
V: TRBV13
J: TRBJ2-1
CDR3: CASSARGNEQFF
DNA: TGTGCCAGCAGCGCCCGAGGCAATGAGCAGTTCTTC

D: -
size: -
V: TRBV6-1
J: TRBJ2-7
CDR3: CASRKESPYEQYF
DNA: TGTGCCAGCAGGAAGGAGAGCCCCTACGAGCAGTACTTC

D: TRBD2
size: few
V: TRBV2
J: TRBJ2-3
CDR3: CASTQGLVGSDTQYF
DNA: TGTGCCAGCACCCAAGGACTAGTCGGGTCAGATACGCAGTATTTT

D: TRBD1
size: -
V: TRBV2
J: TRBJ2-7
CDR3: CASIPGGGYEQYF
DNA: TGTGCCAGCATACCAGGGGGTGGGTACGAGCAGTACTTC

D: -
size: -
V: TRBV11-2
J: TRBJ1-1
CDR3: CASRPPRGTRLNGEAFF
DNA: TGTGCCAGCAGACCTCCCCGGGGGACCCGCCTGAATGGGGAAGCTTTCTTT

D: -
size: -
V: TRBV15
J: TRBJ2-5
CDR3: CATSRVTSGETQYF
DNA: TGTGCCACCAGCAGAGTAACCAGCGGAGAGACCCAGTACTTC

D: -
size: -
V: TRBV7-6
J: TRBJ1-5
CDR3: CASSLNSNQPQHF
DNA: TGTGCCAGCAGCCTAAATAGCAATCAGCCCCAGCATTTT

D: -
size: -
V: TRBV10-3
J: TRBJ1-1
CDR3: CAISDLLEAEAFF
DNA: TGTGCCATCAGTGATCTACTTGAAGCTGAAGCTTTCTTT

D: -
size: -
V: TRBV11-3
J: TRBJ2-2
CDR3: CASSEPTGTGELFF
DNA: TGTGCCAGCAGCGAACCGACTGGCACCGGGGAGCTGTTTTTT

D: -
size: -
V: TRBV27
J: TRBJ1-3
CDR3: CASRPGYVDGESTIYF
DNA: TGTGCCAGCAGGCCAGGGTATGTGGACGGCGAGAGCACCATATATTTT

D: -
size: -
V: TRBV10-3
J: TRBJ2-2
CDR3: CAISESGLAINTGELFF
DNA: TGTGCCATCAGTGAGTCGGGACTGGCGATTAACACCGGGGAGCTGTTTTTT

D: -
size: -
V: TRBV6-5
J: TRBJ1-5
CDR3: CASSYSGLLRQPQHF
DNA: TGTGCCAGCAGTTACTCGGGCCTATTGCGTCAGCCCCAGCATTTT

D: TRBD2
size: few
V: TRBV7-3
J: TRBJ2-5
CDR3: CASSPGLAKETQYF
DNA: TGTGCCAGCAGCCCCGGACTAGCAAAGGAGACCCAGTACTTC

D: TRBD1
size: -
V: TRBV11-2
J: TRBJ2-1
CDR3: CASSPRAGTGVGNEQFF
DNA: TGTGCCAGCAGCCCCCGAGCCGGGACAGGTGTAGGCAATGAGCAGTTCTTC

D: -
size: -
V: TRBV7-9
J: TRBJ2-6
CDR3: CASSLDLGSGANVLTF
DNA: TGTGCCAGCAGCTTAGACCTCGGCTCTGGGGCCAACGTCCTGACTTTC

D: -
size: -
V: TRBV5-1
J: TRBJ2-1
CDR3: CASSYSLNEQFF
DNA: TGCGCCAGCAGCTATTCCCTCAATGAGCAGTTCTTC

D: -
size: -
V: TRBV14
J: TRBJ1-5
CDR3: CASSPGGNDQPQHF
DNA: TGTGCCAGCAGCCCGGGGGGGAACGATCAGCCCCAGCATTTT

D: TRBD1
size: -
V: TRBV16
J: TRBJ1-2
CDR3: CASSQFLTGGHYGYTF
DNA: TGTGCCAGCAGCCAATTTTTGACAGGGGGGCATTATGGCTACACCTTC

D: TRBD2
size: -
V: TRBV30
J: TRBJ2-1
CDR3: CAWSPPLGEGIDEQFF
DNA: TGTGCCTGGAGTCCGCCCCTAGGGGAGGGGATCGATGAGCAGTTCTTC

D: -
size: -
V: TRBV4-3
J: TRBJ1-3
CDR3: CASSQDHYSTIYF
DNA: TGCGCCAGCAGCCAAGATCACTATTCCACCATATATTTT

D: -
size: few
V: TRBV6-5
J: TRBJ1-1
CDR3: CASSYEGQNTEAFF
DNA: TGTGCCAGCAGTTACGAAGGACAGAACACTGAAGCTTTCTTT

D: TRBD2
size: once
V: TRBV6-1
J: TRBJ2-3
CDR3: CASSETSGGSDTQYF
DNA: TGTGCCAGCAGTGAAACTAGCGGGGGTTCAGATACGCAGTATTTT

D: -
size: -
V: TRBV6-6
J: TRBJ2-3
CDR3: CASKSEAETDTQYF
DNA: TGTGCCAGCAAAAGTGAGGCCGAGACAGATACGCAGTATTTT

D: -
size: -
V: TRBV6-1
J: TRBJ1-1
CDR3: CASSAGWTFSDTEAFF
DNA: TGTGCCAGCAGTGCGGGGTGGACGTTCAGTGACACTGAAGCTTTCTTT

D: -
size: -
V: TRBV29-1
J: TRBJ1-5
CDR3: CSVASQVNQPQHF
DNA: TGCAGCGTTGCTAGCCAGGTCAATCAGCCCCAGCATTTT

D: -
size: -
V: TRBV6-5
J: TRBJ2-2
CDR3: CASGSGGATGELFF
DNA: TGTGCCAGCGGTTCTGGCGGGGCCACCGGGGAGCTGTTTTTT

D: TRBD1
size: -
V: TRBV6-5
J: TRBJ2-7
CDR3: CASSHRDRGSYEQYF
DNA: TGTGCCAGCAGTCACCGGGACAGAGGTTCCTACGAGCAGTACTTC

D: TRBD2
size: -
V: TRBV11-3
J: TRBJ2-5
CDR3: CASSLASGGGQETQYF
DNA: TGTGCCAGCAGCTTAGCTAGCGGGGGTGGCCAAGAGACCCAGTACTTC